Presented here are 13 T cell receptor beta chains from one specimen sequenced in a study of shared clonotypes between healthy human individuals. Only in-frame clones appear in the TCRdb table, and some are missing; sequencing was by immunoSEQ multiplex PCR. The sample has under 850,000 clones, 80% to 95% seen once. Naive CD8 cells comprised CD45RO-negative, CCR7-positively selected cells, excluding terminally differentiated effector memory CD45RA+ cells. Input material: naive CD8+ T cells sorted from blood. The receptors were sampled from a man aged 30-40 years in good health.

The chain uses TRBV7-8 and TRBJ1-2, with TRBD1 matching over 8 bases. CDR1 is SGHVS and CDR2 is FQNEAQ in the germline V gene. Trimming took 3 bases from V and 2 from J; bases not matched to a gene: 11. The CDR3 loop spans 17 amino acids. CDR3: CASSLSGQGEVNYGYTF. The CDR3 nucleotides read TGTGCCAGCAGCTTGAGTGGACAGGGAGAGGTAAACTATGGCTACACCTTC. Full variable domain (missing parts from reference TRBV7-8 and TRBJ1-2): GAGVSQSPRYKVAKRGQDVALRCDPISGHVSLFWYQQALGQGPEFLTYFQNEAQLDKSGLPSDRFFAERPEGSVSTLKIQRTQQEDSAVYLCASSLSGQGEVNYGYTFGSGTRLTVV.

The rearrangement links TRBV27 to TRBJ2-7, with D unresolved. The CDR3 loop spans 13 amino acids. CDR1 and CDR2 (germline): MNHEY, SMNVEV (reference sequence). The V end lost 2 bases, the J end lost 2 bases, and 7 bases lay between the germline ends. As DNA, the CDR3 is TGTGCCAGCAGTTTACTAGAAACCTACGAGCAGTACTTC. Translated, it gives CASSLLETYEQYF.

V gene TRBV11-2 combines with J gene TRBJ2-1; D unresolved. V was cut by 0 bases and J by 3 bases, with 15 bases left in between. Germline CDR1 reads SGHAT; CDR2 reads FQNNGV. This CDR3 is 17 amino acids long. In DNA form, the CDR3 reads TGTGCCAGCAGCTTAGATTCTACCAGAGGAGTCTACAATGAGCAGTTCTTC. Protein sequence: CASSLDSTRGVYNEQFF.

A remark on this clone: This could be a read error, since a much larger clone is one nucleotide away. The chain combines TRBV7-9 with TRBJ2-7; D gene unclear. Germline CDR1 SEHNR, CDR2 FQNEAQ (reference sequence). The V and J ends lost 4 bases and 1 base respectively, with 2 bases between them. The CDR3 is made up of 11 amino acids. The CDR3 loop reads CASSWSYEQYF. The CDR3, as DNA: TGTGCCAGCAGCTGGTCCTACGAGCAGTACTTC.

The V and J genes are TRBV4-2 and TRBJ1-4; the D is unclear. V was trimmed by 1 base and J by 2 bases, leaving 8 bases between them. From germline, CDR1 is LGHNA and CDR2 YNFKEQ. The CDR3 is 15 amino acids. The CDR3 bases are TGTGCCAGCAGCCAAGTCCGTGCGACTAATGAAAAACTGTTTTTT. This translates into CASSQVRATNEKLFF.

The chain employs TRBV11-2 and TRBJ2-7, with 8 bases identical to TRBD1. The CDR3 extends over 14 amino acids. With V trimmed by 5 bases and J by 6 bases, 9 bases remained unmatched. The V gene's germline CDR1 is SGHAT and CDR2 FQNNGV. The CDR3 nucleotides read TGTGCCAGCAGCCCGTTGACAGGGGCTGGCGAGCAGTACTTC. This codes for CASSPLTGAGEQYF. Filled out from reference TRBV11-2 and TRBJ2-7, the complete variable domain reads EAGVAQSPRYKIIEKRQSVAFWCNPISGHATLYWYQQILGQGPKLLIQFQNNGVVDDSQLPKDRFSAERLKGVDSTLKIQPAKLEDSAVYLCASSPLTGAGEQYFGPGTRLTVT.

This clone was seen just once. This chain connects TRBV19 to TRBJ2-2; maybe TRBD1 (5 bases). Germline values: CDR1 LNHDA, CDR2 SQIVND (reference sequence). V lost 5 bases to trimming and J lost 7 bases, with 8 bases between them. This CDR3 has 12 amino acids. This CDR3 is CASSQGYGELFF. As DNA, the CDR3 is TGTGCCAGTAGTCAGGGCTACGGGGAGCTGTTTTTT. Full variable domain (missing parts from reference TRBV19 and TRBJ2-2): DGGITQSPKYLFRKEGQNVTLSCEQNLNHDAMYWYRQDPGQGLRLIYYSQIVNDFQKGDIAEGYSVSREKKESFPLTVTSAQKNPTAFYLCASSQGYGELFFGEGSRLTVL.

On this clone: This CDR3 is also generated by other DNA sequences in the sample. V usage is TRBV27 and J usage is TRBJ2-7, with 12 bases matching TRBD2. CDR1 is MNHEY and CDR2 is SMNVEV in the germline V gene (reference sequence). This CDR3 is built from 16 residues. Losses at the gene ends were 4 bases for V and 2 bases for J; bases not matched to a gene: 6. This chain's CDR3 is CASSSSTSGRPYEQYF. CDR3 sequence (DNA): TGTGCCAGCAGTTCCTCGACTAGCGGGAGACCCTACGAGCAGTACTTC.

This clone was seen repeatedly, ten times or more. This chain connects TRBV15 to TRBJ2-5, with TRBD2 identical over 7 bases. This CDR3 contains 13 residues. The germline CDR1 and CDR2 sequences are LNHNV and YYDKDF (reference sequence). V lost 5 bases, J lost 4 bases, and 4 bases stayed unmatched. The CDR3 here is CATSHIAGETQYF. The CDR3 coding sequence is TGTGCCACCAGCCATATAGCGGGAGAGACCCAGTACTTC.

Here the CDR3 reads CASSDGWAGAQETQYF. CDR3 sequence (DNA): TGTGCCAGCAGCGACGGTTGGGCAGGGGCGCAAGAGACCCAGTACTTC. The V call is TRBV5-5, the J call TRBJ2-5; maybe TRBD1 (6 bases). The germline V and J ends were trimmed by 4 bases and 2 bases, with 18 bases remaining between them. Germline CDR1 is SGHKS and CDR2 is YYEKEE (reference sequence). CDR3 size: 16 residues.

The V call is TRBV9, the J call TRBJ2-1; D possibly corresponds to TRBD2 (7 bases). Germline CDR1 is SGDLS and CDR2 is YYNGEE. The germline V and J ends were trimmed by 3 bases and 3 bases, with 19 bases remaining between them. This CDR3 comprises 17 residues. The CDR3 region is CASSAKGVSGFYNEQFF. In DNA, the CDR3 is TGTGCCAGCAGCGCCAAGGGGGTTAGCGGGTTCTACAATGAGCAGTTCTTC. The complete variable domain, with remaining parts taken from reference TRBV9 and TRBJ2-1, reads DSGVTQTPKHLITATGQRVTLRCSPRSGDLSVYWYQQSLDQGLQFLIQYYNGEERAKGNILERFSAQQFPDLHSELNLSSLELGDSALYFCASSAKGVSGFYNEQFFGPGTRLTVL.

As regards this clone: A read error may produce the germline difference seen at one junction end. This sequence joins TRBV7-7 and TRBJ2-1, with 10 bases identical to TRBD1. This CDR3 is built from 15 residues. CDR1 and CDR2 from the germline V gene are SSHAT and FNYEAQ (reference sequence). The CDR3 DNA is TGTGCTAGCAGCCCAATCGGGACAGGGGTCAATGAGCAGTTCTTC. Its protein is CASSPIGTGVNEQFF.

The CDR3 spells CASSLAGGGLAGNIQYF. Here the CDR3 DNA reads TGTGCCAGCAGCTTAGCGGGGGGAGGACTAGCTGGAAACATTCAGTACTTC. The J gene is TRBJ2-4, the V gene TRBV7-9; 8 positions match TRBD2. There are 17 residues in the CDR3. Losses at the gene ends were 0 bases for V and 6 bases for J; bases not matched to a gene: 10. Per the germline V gene, CDR1 is SEHNR and CDR2 is FQNEAQ (reference sequence).